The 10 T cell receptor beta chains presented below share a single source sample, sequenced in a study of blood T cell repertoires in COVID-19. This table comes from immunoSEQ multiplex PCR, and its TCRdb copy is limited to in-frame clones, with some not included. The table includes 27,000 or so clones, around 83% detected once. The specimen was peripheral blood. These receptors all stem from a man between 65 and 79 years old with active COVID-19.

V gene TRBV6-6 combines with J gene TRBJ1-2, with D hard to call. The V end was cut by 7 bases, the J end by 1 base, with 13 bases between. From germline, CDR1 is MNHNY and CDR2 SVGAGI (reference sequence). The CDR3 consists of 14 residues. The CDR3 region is CASILGSDNYGYTF. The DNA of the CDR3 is TGTGCCAGCATACTAGGCAGCGATAACTATGGCTACACCTTC.

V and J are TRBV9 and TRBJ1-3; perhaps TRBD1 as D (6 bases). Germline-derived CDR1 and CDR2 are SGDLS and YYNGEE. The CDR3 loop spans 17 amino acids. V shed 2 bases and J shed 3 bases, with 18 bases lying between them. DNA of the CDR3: TGTGCCAGCAGCGTCAGGGACAACGCTCGAGTTGGAAACACCATATATTTT. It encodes CASSVRDNARVGNTIYF.

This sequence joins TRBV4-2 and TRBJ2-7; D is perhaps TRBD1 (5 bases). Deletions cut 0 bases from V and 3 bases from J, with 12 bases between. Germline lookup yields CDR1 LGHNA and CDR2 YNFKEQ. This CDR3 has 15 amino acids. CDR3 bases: TGTGCCAGCAGCCAAGATCCAGCAGGGAACTACGAGCAGTACTTC. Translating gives CASSQDPAGNYEQYF.

The CDR3 sequence: CASSAGTVKNIQYF. The CDR3 DNA sequence: TGTGCCAGCAGCGCCGGGACAGTCAAAAACATTCAGTACTTC. The chain carries TRBV7-2 and TRBJ2-4; 7 positions agree with TRBD1. The V gene end was trimmed by 5 bases and the J gene end by 3 bases; junction bases not matched to a gene: 4. CDR3 length: 14 amino acids. Germline-derived CDR1 and CDR2 are SGHTA and FQGNSA.

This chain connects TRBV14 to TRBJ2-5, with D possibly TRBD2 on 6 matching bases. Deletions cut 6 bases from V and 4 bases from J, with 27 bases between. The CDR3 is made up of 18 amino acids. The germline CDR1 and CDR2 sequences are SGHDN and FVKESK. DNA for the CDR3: TGTGCCAGCAGTTCCCCGGGACGGGGGATCTCGGGCGCAGAGACCCAGTACTTC. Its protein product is CASSSPGRGISGAETQYF. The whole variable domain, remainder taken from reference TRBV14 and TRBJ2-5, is EAGVTQFPSHSVIEKGQTVTLRCDPISGHDNLYWYRRVMGKEIKFLLHFVKESKQDESGMPNNRFLAERTGGTYSTLKVQPAELEDSGVYFCASSSPGRGISGAETQYFGPGTRLLVL.

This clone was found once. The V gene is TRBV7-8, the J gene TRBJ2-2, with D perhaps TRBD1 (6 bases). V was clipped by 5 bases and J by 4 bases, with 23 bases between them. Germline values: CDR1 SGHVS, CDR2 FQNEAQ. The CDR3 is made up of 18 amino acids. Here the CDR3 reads CASSRGQGTTPFTGELFF. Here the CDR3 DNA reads TGTGCCAGCAGCCGTGGCCAGGGGACGACTCCCTTCACCGGGGAGCTGTTTTTT.

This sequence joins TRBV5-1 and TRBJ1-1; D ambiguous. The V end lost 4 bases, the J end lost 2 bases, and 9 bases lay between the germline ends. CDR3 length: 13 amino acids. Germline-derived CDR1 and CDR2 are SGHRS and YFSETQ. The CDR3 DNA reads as TGCGCCAGCAGCGTACAGATCAACACTGAAGCTTTCTTT. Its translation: CASSVQINTEAFF.

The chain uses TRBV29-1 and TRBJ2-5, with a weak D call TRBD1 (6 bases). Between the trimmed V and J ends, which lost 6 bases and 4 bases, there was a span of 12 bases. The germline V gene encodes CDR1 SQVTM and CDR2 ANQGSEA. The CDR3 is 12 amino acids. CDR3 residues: CSVNRDVETQYF. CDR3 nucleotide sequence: TGCAGCGTCAACAGGGATGTAGAGACCCAGTACTTC.

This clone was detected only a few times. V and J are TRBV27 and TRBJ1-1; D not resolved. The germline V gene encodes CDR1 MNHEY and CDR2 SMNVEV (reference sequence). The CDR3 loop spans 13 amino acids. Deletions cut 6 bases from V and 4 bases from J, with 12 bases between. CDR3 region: CASSGTWSTEAFF. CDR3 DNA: TGTGCCAGCAGCGGTACATGGAGCACTGAAGCTTTCTTT.

This chain's CDR3 is CAISGAGRSSYEQYF. Here the CDR3 DNA reads TGTGCCATCAGTGGAGCGGGTCGTAGCTCCTACGAGCAGTACTTC. This chain uses TRBV10-3 with TRBJ2-7, with a tentative D call TRBD2 (6 bases). CDR1 is ENHRY, CDR2 SYGVKD, per germline. V was pared by 4 bases and J by 0 bases, with 13 bases between. There are 15 residues in the CDR3.